This TCR beta chain was identified in a study of graft-versus-host responses after intestinal transplantation. TCRdb's table, derived via immunoSEQ multiplex PCR, lists solely in-frame clones and lacks some. The data contain tens of thousands of clones, around 92% of them singletons. Germline lookup yields CDR1 SQVTM and CDR2 ANQGSEA. Trimming took off 6 bases at V and 0 bases at J, with 15 bases between the two ends. The CDR3 is 15 amino acids. The chain has TRBV29-1 and TRBJ2-1; a weak D match, TRBD2 (6 bases). The sequence was collected from a human patient who received an intestinal transplant, so some T cells may come from the graft donor. Here the sequenced sample was PBMCs, taken 98 days after intestinal transplantation. The CDR3 region is CSVCKGLISYNEQFF. CDR3 sequence (DNA): TGCAGCGTGTGCAAGGGACTTATCTCCTACAATGAGCAGTTCTTC.